Listed here are 9 T cell receptor beta chains from one sample, sequenced in a study of T cells in Graves' hyperthyroidism and ophthalmopathy. Template material for amplifying TCR beta CDR3 regions consisted of RNA transcripts. Using the HTBI primer set, a first-round RT-PCR was run on the TCR CDR3. TCRdb passed the multiplex PCR reads through MiXCR, listing each CDR3 protein once. The table lists about 480,000 distinct CDR3 sequences, less than 25% of them singletons. Material: blood. These receptors came from a woman between 25 and 40 years old with Graves' ophthalmopathy.

Many counts were recorded for this clonotype. The V call is TRBV12-3 or TRBV12-4, the J call TRBJ1-4; D gene ambiguous. The germline V and J ends were trimmed by 3 bases and 0 bases, with 14 bases remaining between them. This CDR3 contains 17 residues. This CDR3 reads CASSFLLQLATNEKLFF. The CDR3 DNA is TGTGCCAGCAGTTTCTTACTACAACTAGCAACTAATGAAAAACTGTTTTTT.

This clonotype appeared many times. The chain uses TRBV28 and TRBJ2-5; a weak D match, TRBD1 (5 bases). The CDR3 sequence is 15 residues long. CDR1 is MDHEN, CDR2 SYDVKM, per germline. V gave up 5 bases and J gave up 5 bases, with 18 bases separating them. The CDR3 DNA is TGTGCCAGCAGTCCTGCGGCCAGGGTCGGCGAGACCCAGTACTTC. Its translation is CASSPAARVGETQYF.

This clonotype was seen many times. The chain uses TRBV18 and TRBJ2-5; D not resolved. V gave up 3 bases and J gave up 5 bases, with 4 bases separating them. Germline V gene sequence: CDR1 KGHSH, CDR2 LQKENI. The CDR3 spans 11 residues. For the CDR3, the DNA is TGTGCCAGCTCACCGATCGAGACCCAGTACTTC. It codes for CASSPIETQYF.

The chain employs TRBV2 and TRBJ1-5; D is perhaps TRBD1 (5 bases). The V gene's germline CDR1 is SNHLY and CDR2 FYNNEI. V lost 6 bases to trimming and J lost 11 bases, with 17 bases between them. This CDR3 region has 13 residues. The CDR3 coding sequence is TGTGCCAGCAGGAGCTCCGGGGCAAGGGCCCAGCATTTT. Translation: CASRSSGARAQHF.

This clonotype was seen repeatedly, ten times or more. CDR3 residues: CASSSTSAYSPLHF. The CDR3 bases are TGTGCCAGCAGCTCGACATCGGCCTATTCACCCCTCCACTTT. The chain uses TRBV27 and TRBJ1-6; D unclear. V lost 6 bases and J lost 8, with 14 bases in between. Germline values: CDR1 MNHEY, CDR2 SMNVEV (reference sequence). The CDR3 totals 14 residues.

The gene calls are TRBV6-5 and TRBJ1-1; D is unclear. The V end was cut by 8 bases, the J end by 9 bases, with 10 bases between. Looked up from germline, CDR1 is MNHEY and CDR2 is SVGAGI. The CDR3 is 10 residues long. The CDR3 is CASSERQAFF. CDR3 sequence (DNA): TGTGCCAGCTCGGAGAGACAAGCTTTCTTT.

This clonotype has ten or more counts. The gene calls are TRBV10-3 and TRBJ2-7; D gene unclear. The CDR3 totals 12 residues. Trimming pared 8 bases from V and 5 bases from J, leaving 13 bases between. Germline loops: CDR1 ENHRY, CDR2 SYGVKD. CDR3 coding DNA: TGTGCCATCGGCGATACCCGGGACGAGCAGTACTTC. Encoded protein: CAIGDTRDEQYF.

This clonotype was counted between two and nine times. The J gene is TRBJ1-5, the V gene TRBV3-1, with D perhaps TRBD1 (6 bases). The V end lost 0 bases, the J end lost 6 bases, and 15 bases lay between the germline ends. This CDR3 spans 16 amino acids. Per the germline V gene, CDR1 is LGHDT and CDR2 is YNNKEL (reference sequence). CDR3 loop: CASSQESRGASQPQHF. The CDR3 bases are TGTGCCAGCAGCCAAGAGAGTCGGGGGGCAAGTCAGCCCCAGCATTTT. Filled out from reference TRBV3-1 and TRBJ1-5, the complete variable domain reads DTAVSQTPKYLVTQMGNDKSIKCEQNLGHDTMYWYKQDSKKFLKIMFSYNNKELIINETVPNRFSPKSPDKAHLNLHINSLELGDSAVYFCASSQESRGASQPQHFGDGTRLSIL.

J is TRBJ2-7 and V is TRBV7-9; D might be TRBD2 (5 bases). This CDR3 has 15 residues. Looked up from germline, CDR1 is SEHNR and CDR2 is FQNEAQ (reference sequence). V was trimmed by 11 bases and J by 7 bases, leaving 27 bases between them. This CDR3 is CAAGEIPVREGEQYF. CDR3 nucleotides: TGTGCCGCCGGAGAGATTCCTGTGAGGGAAGGTGAGCAGTACTTC.